The present T cell receptor (beta chain) was sequenced within a study of Ad26.COV2.S vaccination and SARS-CoV-2 variants. Looking at the study overall: Ad26.COV2.S, an intramuscular injection, was given once or twice 56 days apart. Findings and caveats of the study: CD8+ and CD4+ T cells specific for spike reportedly responded with substantial breadth after vaccination.

A note on this clone: Its antigen is still unknown.

Indicated treatment: 15 to 20 received Ad26.COV2.S at low or high dose, single or two shots; roughly five received placebo; per-sample allocation not given. Following the first vaccine or placebo injection, samples were taken on day 63. SARS-CoV-2 spike from the Wuhan strain was encoded by the vaccine, an Ad26 vector. Clones were sequenced by immunoSEQ multiplex PCR, and TCRdb holds only the in-frame ones, with some missing. The sample records approximately 240,000 clones, more than 75% being singletons. The receptor's source is a person between 18 and 65 years old who received the Ad26.COV2.S COVID-19 vaccine or a placebo. The sequences come from peripheral blood, collected in a trial of Ad26.COV2.S vaccine versus placebo.

As DNA, the CDR3 is TGTGCCAGCAGCTTGGTTGTGGACATGTATTCACCCCTCCACTTT. Translation: CASSLVVDMYSPLHF. This chain links TRBV5-5 with TRBJ1-6, with D perhaps matching TRBD1 (5 bases). Trimming took off 0 bases at V and 8 bases at J, with 12 bases between the two ends. Germline CDR1 and CDR2: SGHKS and YYEKEE (reference sequence). This CDR3 has 15 amino acids.